Following are 8 T cell receptor beta chains from one sample sequenced in a study of regulatory T cells in long-lasting Graves disease. Both iRepertoire HTBI primers and Arm-PCR of CDR3 regions were used to build the TCR beta libraries. TCRdb re-called the multiplex PCR reads with MiXCR, one entry per CDR3 protein. Here the sample spans about 330,000 distinct CDR3 sequences, 15% to 20% being singletons. Time point given: newly diagnosed GD, antithyroid drugs for less than 3 months. The authors made the TCR library using RNA they extracted from PBMCs. These records were also assigned to another study, of T cells in Graves' hyperthyroidism and ophthalmopathy.

The sequencing here drew on peripheral blood mononuclear cells (PBMCs), taken at new diagnosis, from a patient treated with antithyroid drugs. These TCRs come from a woman aged 18-29 years with Graves disease.

This clonotype has only a few counts. The CDR3 protein is CASRTTSGGAYNEQFF. CDR3 nucleotide sequence: TGTGCCAGCAGGACCACCAGCGGGGGCGCCTACAATGAGCAGTTCTTC. The chain combines TRBV6-1 with TRBJ2-1, with 8 bases fitting TRBD2. Germline V gene lookup returns CDR1 MNHNS and CDR2 SASEGT. The CDR3 loop spans 16 amino acids. Trimming at V came to 6 bases and at J to 2 bases, leaving 9 bases not matched to a gene.

This chain joins TRBV12-3 or TRBV12-4 and TRBJ2-2, with a tentative D call TRBD2 (6 bases). Deletions cut 3 bases from V and 4 bases from J, with 12 bases between. The CDR3 has 15 amino acids. This chain's CDR3 is CASSFIPGGTGELFF. CDR3 sequence (DNA): TGTGCCAGCAGTTTTATTCCCGGGGGCACCGGGGAGCTGTTTTTT.

In its sample, this clonotype was seen many times. The chain has TRBV9 and TRBJ1-1; D unresolved. The CDR3 covers 13 residues. Trimming shortened V by 0 bases and J by 7 bases, and 10 bases separated the two germline ends. Germline V gene lookup returns CDR1 SGDLS and CDR2 YYNGEE. The CDR3 loop reads CASSVEGVGEAFF. For the CDR3, the DNA is TGTGCCAGCAGCGTAGAGGGAGTCGGTGAAGCTTTCTTT.

This clonotype was seen many times. The rearrangement links TRBV3-1 to TRBJ2-2; the D gene is possibly TRBD2 (5 bases). CDR3 size: 14 residues. CDR1 LGHDT and CDR2 YNNKEL come from the germline V gene (reference sequence). Trimming shortened V by 3 bases and J by 5 bases, and 10 bases separated the two germline ends. The CDR3 DNA sequence: TGTGCCAGCAGCCAGATACGGGAAACCGGGGAGCTGTTTTTT. Translation gives CASSQIRETGELFF.

This clonotype has at least ten counts. This rearrangement joins TRBV12-3 or TRBV12-4 to TRBJ1-1; D gene uncertain. Trimming removed 0 bases from V and 0 bases from J, with 14 bases in between. CDR3 length: 17 residues. CDR3 DNA: TGTGCCAGCAGTTTAGCGGGCGGGAATCTAATGAACACTGAAGCTTTCTTT. Its translation: CASSLAGGNLMNTEAFF.

This clonotype was seen repeatedly, ten times or more. The chain has TRBV29-1 and TRBJ2-7; 8 positions match TRBD2. The CDR3 extends over 13 amino acids. The germline V gene has CDR1 SQVTM and CDR2 ANQGSEA. J lost 1 base, V lost 5 bases, and 4 bases had no gene match. The CDR3 bases are TGCAGCGTTATTAGCGGGATTTCCTACGAGCAGTACTTC. This codes for CSVISGISYEQYF.

V is TRBV5-1 and J is TRBJ2-6, with D possibly TRBD1 on 6 matching bases. Per the germline V gene, CDR1 is SGHRS and CDR2 is YFSETQ. V lost 1 base and J lost 1, with 15 bases in between. The CDR3 extends over 18 amino acids. CDR3 in amino acids: CASSLWAGVLSGANVLTF. CDR3 DNA sequence: TGCGCCAGCAGCTTGTGGGCAGGGGTCCTTTCTGGGGCCAACGTCCTGACTTTC.

The chain carries TRBV24-1 and TRBJ2-1, with D perhaps matching TRBD2 (6 bases). The V and J ends lost 5 bases and 2 bases respectively, with 15 bases between them. The CDR3 length is 16 residues. The germline gives CDR1 KGHDR, CDR2 SFDVKD. The CDR3 DNA is TGTGCCACCAGTGGTTCAACCGGGAGCCCCTACAATGAGCAGTTCTTC. It codes for CATSGSTGSPYNEQFF.